Reported below is one T cell receptor (beta chain). V gave up 5 bases and J gave up 2 bases, with 13 bases separating them. Germline CDR1 reads SGHAT; CDR2 reads FQNNGV. The CDR3 loop spans 14 amino acids. Documented time point: pre-treatment baseline. The data were taken from a study of blood T cell dynamics during melanoma immunotherapy. This table comes from immunoSEQ multiplex PCR, and its TCRdb copy is limited to in-frame clones, with some not included. The sample comprises 15,000 or so clones, approximately 84% of which are singletons, and approximately 9% rests with the top ten. The sequence was collected from a human donor with melanoma. Sequences were derived from blood, sampled from a patient treated with checkpoint blockade. The chain has TRBV11-2 and TRBJ2-7; tentative D call: TRBD2 (5 bases). The CDR3: CASSVGSFPYEQYF. CDR3 DNA sequence: TGTGCCAGCAGCGTAGGGAGTTTCCCCTACGAGCAGTACTTC.